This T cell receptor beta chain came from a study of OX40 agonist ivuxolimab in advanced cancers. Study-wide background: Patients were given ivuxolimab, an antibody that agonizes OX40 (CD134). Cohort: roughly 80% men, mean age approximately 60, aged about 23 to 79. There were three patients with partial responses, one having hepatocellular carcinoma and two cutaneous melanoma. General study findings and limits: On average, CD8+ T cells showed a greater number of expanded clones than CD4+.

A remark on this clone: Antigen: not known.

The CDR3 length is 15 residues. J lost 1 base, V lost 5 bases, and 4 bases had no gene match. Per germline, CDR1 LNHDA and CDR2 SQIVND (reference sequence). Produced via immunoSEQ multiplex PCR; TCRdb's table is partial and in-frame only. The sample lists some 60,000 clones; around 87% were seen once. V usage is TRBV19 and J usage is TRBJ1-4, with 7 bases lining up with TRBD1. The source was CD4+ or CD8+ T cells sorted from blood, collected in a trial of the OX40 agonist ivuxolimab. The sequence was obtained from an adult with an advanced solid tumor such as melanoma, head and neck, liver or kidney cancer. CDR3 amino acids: CASSQGGRTNEKLFF. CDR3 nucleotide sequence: TGTGCCAGTAGTCAGGGGGGTCGAACTAATGAAAAACTGTTTTTT.